The 20 T cell receptor beta chains given below trace back to one sample, sequenced in a study of cytomegalovirus exposure and HLA in healthy donors. The primer mix had 60 Vbeta and 13 Jbeta primers. Profiled with immunoSEQ multiplex PCR; TCRdb holds only in-frame clones, not every one. Here the sample spans 120,000 to 150,000 clones, around 76% being singletons. Material for sequencing was PBMCs. The receptors stem from a male donor in good health and CMV-seronegative.

This chain links TRBV2 with TRBJ2-3; D uncertain. CDR1 is SNHLY, CDR2 FYNNEI, per germline. Trimming shortened V by 8 bases and J by 1 base, and 16 bases separated the two germline ends. The CDR3 has 15 residues. CDR3 coding DNA: TGTGCCAGCCGGTCTGTGGCGGTTCGCACAGATACGCAGTATTTT. The encoded protein is CASRSVAVRTDTQYF.

The V call is TRBV9, the J call TRBJ2-5; a weak D match, TRBD1 (6 bases). Germline CDR1 SGDLS, CDR2 YYNGEE. V lost 4 bases to trimming and J lost 0 bases, with 10 bases between them. The CDR3 length is 14 residues. The DNA of the CDR3 is TGTGCCAGCAGCCCAAGGGACAACCAAGAGACCCAGTACTTC. Translating it yields CASSPRDNQETQYF.

V gene TRBV13 combines with J gene TRBJ2-7, with 14 bases lining up with TRBD2. This CDR3 is built from 14 residues. Germline assignment: CDR1 PRHDT and CDR2 FYEKMQ (reference sequence). J gave up 7 bases and V 6 bases, and 5 bases lay outside the gene matches. CDR3 sequence (DNA): TGTGCCAGCAGTCTAGGACTAGCGGGAGGAGAGCAGTACTTC. Translating it yields CASSLGLAGGEQYF.

The J gene is TRBJ2-3, the V gene TRBV14; TRBD2 agrees at 8 bases. CDR3 length equals 16 residues. V shed 1 base and J 4 bases; nucleotides not matched to a gene: 7. Germline V lookup: CDR1 SGHDN, CDR2 FVKESK. The CDR3 loop is CASSQGGGWAADTQYF. The CDR3 bases are TGTGCCAGCAGCCAAGGCGGGGGGTGGGCAGCAGATACGCAGTATTTT.

The rearrangement links TRBV6-5 to TRBJ1-1; 7 bases line up with TRBD1. This CDR3 has 13 amino acids. The trim removed 4 bases at V and 5 bases at J, leaving 4 bases unmatched. Germline V gives CDR1 MNHEY, CDR2 SVGAGI. For the CDR3, the DNA is TGTGCCAGCAGTTTAACACAGGGGACTGAAGCTTTCTTT. Protein product: CASSLTQGTEAFF.

V usage is TRBV7-9 and J usage is TRBJ2-7, with D tentatively TRBD1 (6 bases). V lost 6 bases, J lost 2 bases, and 11 bases lay in between. The CDR3 has 13 amino acids. CDR1 is SEHNR, CDR2 FQNEAQ, per germline (reference sequence). The chain's CDR3 is CASRSGETYEQYF. In nucleotides, the CDR3 is TGTGCCAGCAGGTCAGGGGAAACCTACGAGCAGTACTTC.

This clone was seen only a few times. The chain carries TRBV10-3 and TRBJ2-5; a possible D gene is TRBD2 (6 bases). CDR3 length equals 14 residues. From germline, CDR1 is ENHRY and CDR2 SYGVKD. V lost 11 bases to trimming and J lost 3 bases, with 19 bases between them. In nucleotides, the CDR3 is TGTGCCTCCGGGGGATCCAGGAACAAAGAGACCCAGTACTTC. It codes for CASGGSRNKETQYF.

The chain links TRBV30 to TRBJ1-4; a possible D gene is TRBD1 (5 bases). V gave up 3 bases and J gave up 8 bases, with 22 bases separating them. Germline V gene data show CDR1 as GTSNPN and CDR2 as SVGIG (reference sequence). This CDR3 region has 16 residues. CDR3 nucleotides: TGTGCCTGGAGCCGTGGAAAATCAGGGTCCAGAGAAAAACTGTTTTTT. Translating it yields CAWSRGKSGSREKLFF.

V is TRBV5-6 and J is TRBJ2-7; TRBD2 matches 7 bases. The J segment lost 0 bases and the V segment lost 4 bases, leaving 7 bases of the junction unmatched. CDR1 is SGHDT and CDR2 is YYEEEE in the germline V gene. The CDR3 length is 15 residues. CDR3 nucleotide sequence: TGTGCCAGCAGCCTTGGGGGGGGGTTCTCCTACGAGCAGTACTTC. Its protein product is CASSLGGGFSYEQYF.

The V gene is TRBV5-6, the J gene TRBJ1-3, with a weak D call TRBD1 (5 bases). Trimming shortened V by 6 bases and J by 1 base, and 11 bases separated the two germline ends. The germline gives CDR1 SGHDT, CDR2 YYEEEE. CDR3 length: 14 amino acids. CDR3 region: CASKLQGSGNTIYF. The CDR3 nucleotides are TGTGCCAGCAAACTGCAGGGTTCTGGAAACACCATATATTTT.

The CDR3: CASSMAGGNQPQHF. For the CDR3, the DNA is TGTGCCAGTAGTATGGCAGGGGGCAATCAGCCCCAGCATTTT. J is TRBJ1-5 and V is TRBV19; tentative D call: TRBD1 (6 bases). The CDR3 totals 14 residues. The germline V gene has CDR1 LNHDA and CDR2 SQIVND (reference sequence). V was trimmed by 3 bases and J by 2 bases, leaving 8 bases between them. Complete variable domain (other parts from reference TRBV19 and TRBJ1-5): DGGITQSPKYLFRKEGQNVTLSCEQNLNHDAMYWYRQDPGQGLRLIYYSQIVNDFQKGDIAEGYSVSREKKESFPLTVTSAQKNPTAFYLCASSMAGGNQPQHFGDGTRLSIL.

The CDR3 spells CASSLGMVQDKNIQYF. CDR3 DNA: TGTGCCAGCAGCTTAGGGATGGTTCAGGACAAAAACATTCAGTACTTC. The chain joins TRBV7-8 to TRBJ2-4; D not certain. CDR3 size: 16 residues. Trimming cost V 1 base and J 3 bases, with 13 bases left between them. Germline V lookup: CDR1 SGHVS, CDR2 FQNEAQ.

The CDR3 here is CASSLIRSNEKLFF. The DNA for the CDR3 is TGTGCCAGCAGCCTCATACGGTCTAATGAAAAACTGTTTTTT. The genes are TRBV5-5 and TRBJ1-4; unclear D gene. Between the trimmed V and J ends, which lost 4 bases and 3 bases, there was a span of 10 bases. CDR3 length: 14 amino acids. Germline V gene sequence: CDR1 SGHKS, CDR2 YYEKEE (reference sequence).

In its sample, this clone was seen once. The chain employs TRBV7-3 and TRBJ2-1, with 8 bases lining up with TRBD1. The ends lost 6 bases at V and 8 bases at J; junction bases unmatched: 3. The CDR3 has 12 amino acids. The germline gives CDR1 SGHTA, CDR2 FQGTGA. DNA of the CDR3: TGTGCCAGCAGTCAACAGGGGGATGAGCAGTTCTTC. This sequence encodes CASSQQGDEQFF.

The V gene is TRBV6-5, the J gene TRBJ1-1; D remains unclear. The germline V gene has CDR1 MNHEY and CDR2 SVGAGI. V lost 4 bases, J lost 1 base, and 16 bases lay in between. The CDR3 sequence is 16 residues long. CDR3 nucleotide sequence: TGTGCCAGCAGTTTGCGGGCCAACGCGGGGAACACTGAAGCTTTCTTT. Residues: CASSLRANAGNTEAFF.

V and J are TRBV25-1 and TRBJ2-2, with 8 bases lining up with TRBD1. Germline V gene data show CDR1 as MGHDK and CDR2 as SYGVNS. Trimming cost V 4 bases and J 2 bases; bases outside gene matches: 3. The CDR3 extends over 15 amino acids. The DNA for the CDR3 is TGTGCCAGCAGTGGGGACAGGCCAAACACCGGGGAGCTGTTTTTT. It is translated as CASSGDRPNTGELFF.

The chain combines TRBV6-5 with TRBJ2-1, with 8 bases identical to TRBD1. Losses at the gene ends were 6 bases for V and 9 bases for J; bases not matched to a gene: 7. Germline assignment: CDR1 MNHEY and CDR2 SVGAGI. This CDR3 region has 13 residues. The CDR3 DNA follows: TGTGCCAGCAGATGGACAGGGTGGGGTGAGCAGTTCTTC. As protein: CASRWTGWGEQFF.

This chain links TRBV21-1 with TRBJ2-3; TRBD2, the D gene given by the table, was not confirmed from the DNA. TRBV21-1 is classified as a pseudogene. The CDR3 loop spans 15 amino acids. The CDR3 region is CASSKRAGLTDTQYF. The DNA of the CDR3 is TGTGCCAGCAGCAAACGGGCGGGTTTGACAGATACGCAGTATTTT.

The genes are TRBV5-1 and TRBJ2-1, with D possibly TRBD1 on 6 matching bases. Germline CDR1 is SGHRS and CDR2 is YFSETQ. The CDR3 is made up of 19 amino acids. Trimming shortened V by 4 bases and J by 2 bases, and 25 bases separated the two germline ends. CDR3: CASSPPYSLGGIAYNEQFF. The CDR3 DNA reads TGCGCCAGCAGCCCTCCATATTCGTTAGGGGGAATTGCCTACAATGAGCAGTTCTTC.

The J gene is TRBJ1-1, the V gene TRBV9; 8 nucleotides match TRBD1. The V gene end was trimmed by 4 bases and the J gene end by 4 bases; junction bases not matched to a gene: 6. This CDR3 region has 14 residues. The V gene's germline CDR1 is SGDLS and CDR2 YYNGEE. In DNA form, the CDR3 reads TGTGCCAGCAGCTTTAACACAGGGGGCACTGAAGCTTTCTTT. It codes for CASSFNTGGTEAFF.